This T cell receptor (beta chain) originates from a study of graft-versus-host responses after intestinal transplantation. General study results and limits: Some GvH clones appeared in ileal mucosa or blood before recipient bone marrow. After transplant, early declines in HvG clones were associated with peak levels of circulating GvH clones. Elevated graft-versus-host to host-versus-graft clonal ratios in allografts were recorded for patients with graft-donor T cell macrochimerism.

CDR1 is SGHAT, CDR2 FQNNGV, per germline. V dropped 7 bases and J dropped 0; count of bases not matched to a gene: 10. CDR3 size: 16 residues. The data were produced by immunoSEQ multiplex PCR, yet TCRdb's version contains in-frame clones alone and is incomplete. The table lists tens of thousands of clones, 92% of them singletons. In the case of this clone: Antigen specificity is unknown.

Sequencing used PBMCs, obtained roughly 260 days after intestinal transplant. The source of this sequence is a human patient who received an intestinal transplant, so some T cells may come from the graft donor. This rearrangement joins TRBV11-2 to TRBJ1-1; 8 nucleotides align to TRBD1. CDR3 DNA sequence: TGTGCCAGCACCTCCGGGACAGGATTTATGAACACTGAAGCTTTCTTT. This gives the protein CASTSGTGFMNTEAFF.